Following are 31 T cell receptor beta chains from one sample sequenced in a study of post-analysis software for immune sequencing data. Study outcomes and limitations: Included in a set of roughly five TRBV segments more frequent in patients than controls were TRBV5-6, TRBV5-1 and TRBV20-1.

No antigen has been assigned to these receptors. Each TCR beta cDNA library carried unique molecular identifiers. MiXCR was run by TCRdb on the PCR reads, yielding one entry per CDR3 protein. The sample lists more than 350,000 distinct CDR3 sequences, about 40% occurring once. The sample taken for sequencing was blood. These receptors were taken from a girl aged 2-10 years with multiple sclerosis.

About this clonotype itself: The limits of the CDR3 on the DNA are not certain, so only TCRdb's listed CDR3 is given. This chain connects TRBV13 to TRBJ2-1; TRBD1 is taken as the D call from the table, unchecked against the DNA. Germline CDR1 and CDR2: PRHDT and FYEKMQ (reference sequence). The CDR3 length is 15 residues, termini included. The CDR3 loop reads CASSFFGPGYNEQFF.

This clonotype appeared a few times. The chain has TRBV29-1 and TRBJ2-1, with 9 bases fitting TRBD2. The length of the CDR3 is 16 residues. Germline V lookup: CDR1 SQVTM, CDR2 ANQGSEA. V lost 8 bases and J lost 4; bases outside the gene matches: 15. CDR3 protein: CSTNRLAVQGYNEQFF. DNA for the CDR3: TGCAGCACCAACCGACTAGCGGTACAGGGTTACAATGAGCAGTTCTTC.

Only a few counts were recorded for this clonotype. The chain couples TRBV20-1 to TRBJ2-1; 10 bases map to TRBD2. The trim removed 2 bases at V and 5 bases at J, leaving 3 bases unmatched. The length of the CDR3 is 14 residues. Germline assignment: CDR1 DFQATT and CDR2 SNEGSKA (reference sequence). CDR3 sequence reads: CSARWTSGNNEQFF. For the CDR3, the DNA is TGCAGTGCTAGATGGACTAGCGGAAACAATGAGCAGTTCTTC.

The chain employs TRBV10-3 and TRBJ2-3; D is uncertain. Looked up from germline, CDR1 is ENHRY and CDR2 is SYGVKD. This CDR3 is built from 13 residues. Trimming left V 4 bases short and J 0 bases short, with 5 bases between. This CDR3 reads CAISVASTDTQYF. The CDR3 nucleotides read TGTGCCATCAGTGTAGCCAGCACAGATACGCAGTATTTT.

This clonotype was recorded a few times. J is TRBJ2-3 and V is TRBV7-3, with unresolved D. CDR1 and CDR2 from the germline V gene are SGHTA and FQGTGA. The V end lost 5 bases, the J end lost 1 base, and 19 bases lay between the germline ends. The CDR3 is 17 residues long. The CDR3 protein is CASSHPVVGMGTDTQYF. The DNA for the CDR3 is TGTGCCAGCAGCCATCCCGTGGTGGGAATGGGCACAGATACGCAGTATTTT. Full variable domain (missing parts from reference TRBV7-3 and TRBJ2-3): GAGVSQTPSNKVTEKGKYVELRCDPISGHTALYWYRQSLGQGPEFLIYFQGTGAADDSGLPNDRFFAVRPEGSVSTLKIQRTERGDSAVYLCASSHPVVGMGTDTQYFGPGTRLTVL.

The chain uses TRBV5-1 and TRBJ1-4, with D unclear. The germline V gene has CDR1 SGHRS and CDR2 YFSETQ. The CDR3 consists of 16 residues. The germline V and J ends were trimmed by 2 bases and 7 bases, with 18 bases remaining between them. DNA for the CDR3: TGCGCCAGCAGCTTACATTCGGGAGTGATATTTGAAAAACTGTTTTTT. This encodes CASSLHSGVIFEKLFF.

This clonotype has more than one count but fewer than ten. This rearrangement joins TRBV20-1 to TRBJ1-2, with D possibly matching TRBD1 (5 bases). The CDR3 is made up of 14 amino acids. CDR1 is DFQATT, CDR2 SNEGSKA, per germline (reference sequence). Trimming shortened V by 3 bases and J by 3 bases, and 14 bases separated the two germline ends. The CDR3: CSARVTGGDYGYTF. CDR3 sequence (DNA): TGCAGTGCTAGGGTCACAGGAGGTGACTATGGCTACACCTTC.

This chain uses TRBV6-2 or TRBV6-3 with TRBJ2-5, with D unclear. The CDR3 has 13 amino acids. V lost 1 base, J lost 2 bases, and 5 bases lay in between. The germline V gene encodes CDR1 MNHEY and CDR2 SVGEGT. In DNA form, the CDR3 reads TGTGCCAGCAGTTACTTTGGACAAGAGACCCAGTACTTC. This sequence encodes CASSYFGQETQYF.

CDR3 nucleotides: TGCGCCAGCAGTTATACTAGCGGTGAAGTCGAGCAGTACTTC. As protein: CASSYTSGEVEQYF. The chain combines TRBV10-2 with TRBJ2-7; 8 nucleotides align to TRBD2. V lost 5 bases, J lost 6 bases, and 9 bases stayed unmatched. Germline V gives CDR1 WSHSY, CDR2 SAAADI. The CDR3 runs to 14 residues.

V usage is TRBV7-2 and J usage is TRBJ2-1; the D call may be TRBD1 or TRBD2 (5 bases each). The CDR3 covers 16 residues. Germline-derived CDR1 and CDR2 are SGHTA and FQGNSA. V lost 1 base and J 9 bases, leaving 19 bases between the germline ends. CDR3 sequence (DNA): TGTGCCAGCAGCTTAGAAGTAGCGCACGGAAGGGGTGAGCAGTTCTTC. Amino acid sequence: CASSLEVAHGRGEQFF.

This clonotype was counted at least ten times. This chain uses TRBV15 with TRBJ2-7; 8 bases are a match to TRBD1. Germline CDR1 reads LNHNV; CDR2 reads YYDKDF (reference sequence). CDR3 length equals 15 residues. The V and J ends lost 0 bases and 4 bases, in that order; junction bases with no gene match: 5. CDR3 coding DNA: TGTGCCACCAGCAGAGATGGGACAGGACAGTACGAGCAGTACTTC. Translation gives CATSRDGTGQYEQYF.

In this sample, this clonotype turned up once. V gene TRBV12-3 or TRBV12-4 combines with J gene TRBJ2-7; 7 positions agree with TRBD2. With V trimmed by 6 bases and J by 0 bases, 14 bases remained unmatched. The CDR3 runs 17 residues. The CDR3 loop is CASSRRDHGRTSYEQYF. The DNA of the CDR3 is TGTGCCAGCAGCCGCCGAGATCACGGGAGGACCTCCTACGAGCAGTACTTC.

This chain links TRBV5-6 with TRBJ2-7, with D perhaps assigned TRBD1 or TRBD2 (5 bases each). The CDR3 has 15 amino acids. Germline loops: CDR1 SGHDT, CDR2 YYEEEE. V lost 2 bases, J lost 6 bases, and 18 bases lay in between. The CDR3 reads CASSFVDTRGAEQYF. CDR3 bases: TGTGCCAGCAGCTTTGTGGATACGAGGGGAGCCGAGCAGTACTTC.

V is TRBV3-1 and J is TRBJ2-3; D ambiguous. This CDR3 spans 15 amino acids. The germline gives CDR1 LGHDT, CDR2 YNNKEL (reference sequence). V shed 3 bases and J shed 0 bases, with 10 bases lying between them. The CDR3 sequence: CASSQWWSSTDTQYF. As DNA, the CDR3 is TGTGCCAGCAGCCAGTGGTGGTCAAGCACAGATACGCAGTATTTT.

This clonotype was found a few times. The chain couples TRBV7-9 to TRBJ2-3, with no clear D. The germline V and J ends were trimmed by 3 bases and 4 bases, with 8 bases remaining between them. Germline CDR1 is SEHNR and CDR2 is FQNEAQ (reference sequence). The CDR3 runs 13 residues. CDR3 loop: CASSFGPSDTQYF. CDR3 nucleotides: TGTGCCAGCAGCTTCGGGCCCTCAGATACGCAGTATTTT.

V gene TRBV27 combines with J gene TRBJ2-5; possibly TRBD2 for D (6 bases). With 8 bases removed from V and 11 bases from J, the gap between germline ends came to 18 bases. This CDR3 has 12 amino acids. Per the germline V gene, CDR1 is MNHEY and CDR2 is SMNVEV (reference sequence). CDR3 in DNA: TGTGCCAGCGCCCCCTATACGGGGGAGCAGTACTTC. Its protein product is CASAPYTGEQYF.

In its sample, this clonotype was seen a few times. CDR3 coding DNA: TGCAGTGCAGAGGGTCCTTACAACTATGGCTACACCTTC. Translation gives CSAEGPYNYGYTF. The gene calls are TRBV20-1 and TRBJ1-2; D unresolved. Germline assignment: CDR1 DFQATT and CDR2 SNEGSKA (reference sequence). The CDR3 is 13 amino acids. The germline V and J ends were trimmed by 6 bases and 2 bases, with 13 bases remaining between them.

The chain has TRBV4-1 and TRBJ2-7; the match to TRBD2 covers 9 bases. V lost 1 base and J lost 5; bases outside the gene matches: 9. CDR3 size: 16 residues. Per the germline V gene, CDR1 is MGHRA and CDR2 is YSYEKL. The DNA of the CDR3 is TGCGCCAGCAGCCAAGGAGAACTAGCGGGCCTTCACGAGCAGTACTTC. Protein: CASSQGELAGLHEQYF.

The chain has TRBV7-6 and TRBJ1-2, with D tentatively TRBD1 (5 bases). CDR1 is SGHVS, CDR2 FNYEAQ, per germline. The V gene lost 0 bases and the J gene lost 8 bases, with 19 bases spanning the gap. The CDR3 is 16 residues long. CDR3 sequence (DNA): TGTGCCAGCAGCTTAGCGCCTGCGGAAGGGGAAAGGGGCTACACCTTC. Its translation is CASSLAPAEGERGYTF.

The chain joins TRBV27 to TRBJ2-7; 9 bases are shared with TRBD2. Per germline, CDR1 MNHEY and CDR2 SMNVEV (reference sequence). The V and J ends lost 6 bases and 4 bases, in that order; junction bases with no gene match: 10. This CDR3 is 15 amino acids long. The CDR3 region is CASRAQAGGVYEQYF. DNA of the CDR3: TGTGCCAGCAGGGCCCAAGCGGGAGGAGTTTACGAGCAGTACTTC.

A single count supports this clonotype. The chain combines TRBV4-2 with TRBJ2-5; D ambiguous. Trimming took off 3 bases at V and 3 bases at J, with 8 bases between the two ends. This CDR3 has 13 amino acids. CDR1 LGHNA and CDR2 YNFKEQ come from the germline V gene. The CDR3 region is CASSQYPKETQYF. The CDR3 region has the DNA TGTGCCAGCAGCCAGTACCCAAAAGAGACCCAGTACTTC.

J is TRBJ2-7 and V is TRBV28, with D unresolved. This CDR3 has 14 amino acids. Germline V gives CDR1 MDHEN, CDR2 SYDVKM. Trimming shortened V by 3 bases and J by 3 bases, and 12 bases separated the two germline ends. The CDR3 here is CASSFLPPYYEQYF. DNA for the CDR3: TGTGCCAGCAGTTTCCTGCCCCCATACTACGAGCAGTACTTC.

This clonotype was found a few times. The chain employs TRBV7-3 and TRBJ1-1; D is unresolved. Germline-derived CDR1 and CDR2 are SGHTA and FQGTGA. The V and J ends lost 7 bases and 2 bases respectively, with 8 bases between them. CDR3 length: 12 residues. CDR3 sequence (DNA): TGTGCCAGCAAGGCGGCAAACACTGAAGCTTTCTTT. Translation: CASKAANTEAFF.

V and J are TRBV9 and TRBJ1-5; D remains unclear. CDR3 length equals 14 residues. The V end lost 3 bases, the J end lost 0 bases, and 7 bases lay between the germline ends. Germline V gives CDR1 SGDLS, CDR2 YYNGEE. CDR3 in amino acids: CASSGQYSNQPQHF. Here the CDR3 DNA reads TGTGCCAGCAGCGGGCAATATAGCAATCAGCCCCAGCATTTT. Combining the CDR3 with reference TRBV9 and TRBJ1-5 gives the whole variable domain DSGVTQTPKHLITATGQRVTLRCSPRSGDLSVYWYQQSLDQGLQFLIQYYNGEERAKGNILERFSAQQFPDLHSELNLSSLELGDSALYFCASSGQYSNQPQHFGDGTRLSIL.

The J gene is TRBJ2-3, the V gene TRBV12-3 or TRBV12-4; 14 bases fit TRBD2. Trimming at V came to 7 bases and at J to 5 bases, leaving 8 bases not matched to a gene. The CDR3 is 16 amino acids. The CDR3 is CASTDSGLAGEDTQYF. CDR3 DNA: TGTGCCAGCACTGATTCGGGACTAGCGGGGGAAGATACGCAGTATTTT.

The chain couples TRBV29-1 to TRBJ2-4; 9 nucleotides align to TRBD2. The J call may not be correct, given that the DNA end is closer to TRBJ2-7. Germline V gene lookup returns CDR1 SQVTM and CDR2 ANQGSEA. The CDR3 is 11 amino acids. CDR3 coding DNA: TGCAGCGTTTTGCGGGAGGGCGAGCAGTACTTC. It encodes CSVLREGEQYF.

This clonotype was picked up a small number of times. The J gene is TRBJ1-4, the V gene TRBV6-5, with a weak D call TRBD1 (6 bases). The CDR3 runs to 19 residues. Trimming took off 4 bases at V and 5 bases at J, with 26 bases between the two ends. Germline CDR1 is MNHEY and CDR2 is SVGAGI. The CDR3 bases are TGTGCCAGCAGTTCCATGTTCCCGGGACATTGGGACGAGAATGAAAAACTGTTTTTT. It specifies CASSSMFPGHWDENEKLFF.

The V call is TRBV9, the J call TRBJ1-5, with D unclear. The CDR3 loop spans 13 amino acids. V was pared by 3 bases and J by 4 bases, with 8 bases between. The germline gives CDR1 SGDLS, CDR2 YYNGEE. CDR3 nucleotides: TGTGCCAGCAGCGCCACCGTGAATCAGCCCCAGCATTTT. Protein: CASSATVNQPQHF.

Written as DNA, the CDR3 is TGTGCCAGCAGGGACGGATTGGACACTGAAGCTTTCTTT. This sequence encodes CASRDGLDTEAFF. The chain has TRBV6-1 and TRBJ1-1; the D is unclear. The CDR3 has 13 residues. Germline assignment: CDR1 MNHNS and CDR2 SASEGT. Deletions cut 6 bases from V and 3 bases from J, with 11 bases between.

The genes are TRBV5-5 and TRBJ2-5; D is undetermined. V was clipped by 0 bases and J by 2 bases, with 5 bases between them. The V gene's germline CDR1 is SGHKS and CDR2 YYEKEE (reference sequence). This CDR3 spans 13 amino acids. The CDR3, as DNA: TGTGCCAGCAGCTTGGAGGGACAAGAGACCCAGTACTTC. Residues: CASSLEGQETQYF. Complete variable domain (other parts from reference TRBV5-5 and TRBJ2-5): DAGVTQSPTHLIKTRGQQVTLRCSPISGHKSVSWYQQVLGQGPQFIFQYYEKEERGRGNFPDRFSARQFPNYSSELNVNALLLGDSALYLCASSLEGQETQYFGPGTRLLVL.

A note on this clonotype: Mismatch with germline at one junction end may stem from a read error. The chain combines TRBV13 with TRBJ2-7; D possibly corresponds to TRBD2 (6 bases). This CDR3 has 15 amino acids. The germline CDR1 and CDR2 sequences are PRHDT and FYEKMQ (reference sequence). The CDR3 coding sequence is TGTGCCAGCGGCTTAGCTGCGGGGAAGACCTACGAGCAGTACTTC. Amino acid sequence: CASGLAAGKTYEQYF.